The next 22 T cell receptor beta chains were all read from a single sample in a study of blood T cell repertoires in COVID-19. Some clones are missing from TCRdb's copy, which holds only in-frame ones; the method was immunoSEQ multiplex PCR. The data hold about 150,000 clones, with about 80% observed a single time. Material: peripheral blood. The source of these receptors is a woman in her sixties with acute or convalescent COVID-19.

V and J are TRBV19 and TRBJ2-2, with D possibly matching TRBD1 (6 bases). This CDR3 is built from 16 residues. V lost 3 bases and J lost 0, with 11 bases in between. Germline lookup yields CDR1 LNHDA and CDR2 SQIVND (reference sequence). The CDR3 is CASSILRQANTGELFF. The CDR3 DNA follows: TGTGCCAGTAGTATTCTGAGACAGGCGAACACCGGGGAGCTGTTTTTT.

The CDR3 DNA follows: TGTGCCACCAGTGATGGGACTAGCCTCAAGACCCAGTACTTC. Protein: CATSDGTSLKTQYF. The V and J genes are TRBV24-1 and TRBJ2-5, with 9 bases that match TRBD2. With 3 bases clipped from V and 6 bases from J, the junction kept 4 bases outside the gene matches. This CDR3 region has 14 residues. Germline V gene sequence: CDR1 KGHDR, CDR2 SFDVKD.

The chain combines TRBV6-5 with TRBJ2-7, with TRBD1 matching 8 bases. The CDR3 covers 13 residues. The trim removed 5 bases at V and 4 bases at J, leaving 4 bases unmatched. Germline CDR1 reads MNHEY; CDR2 reads SVGAGI. CDR3 amino acids: CASSMDRVYEQYF. DNA of the CDR3: TGTGCCAGCAGTATGGACAGGGTATACGAGCAGTACTTC.

V usage is TRBV27 and J usage is TRBJ1-6; TRBD1 matches 7 bases. Looked up from germline, CDR1 is MNHEY and CDR2 is SMNVEV (reference sequence). The CDR3 loop spans 15 amino acids. With 4 bases clipped from V and 9 bases from J, the junction kept 9 bases outside the gene matches. The CDR3 nucleotides read TGTGCCAGCAGTTCATTGACAGGGTTACCTTCACCCCTCCACTTT. Translated: CASSSLTGLPSPLHF.

This chain joins TRBV28 and TRBJ1-2; D is undetermined. V lost 5 bases and J 2 bases, leaving 18 bases between the germline ends. The CDR3 has 16 residues. In germline, CDR1 is MDHEN, CDR2 SYDVKM. In DNA form, the CDR3 reads TGTGCCAGCAGTATAGTCCCGGGAGTCGGAAACTATGGCTACACCTTC. Protein product: CASSIVPGVGNYGYTF.

This CDR3 is CASSPRPAISTDTQYF. As DNA, the CDR3 is TGTGCCAGCAGCCCCCGGCCAGCGATAAGCACAGATACGCAGTATTTT. The rearrangement uses TRBV7-8 and TRBJ2-3; D not resolved. The CDR3 extends over 16 amino acids. The germline V gene has CDR1 SGHVS and CDR2 FQNEAQ. Trimming removed 5 bases at V and 0 bases at J, with 15 bases between.

This clone was seen more than once but under ten times. The chain links TRBV14 to TRBJ1-4, with D uncertain. V was pared by 6 bases and J by 0 bases, with 8 bases between. Germline V CDR1 and CDR2: SGHDN, FVKESK. The CDR3 contains 14 residues. Written as DNA, the CDR3 is TGTGCCAGCAGATTAGTTGCAACTAATGAAAAACTGTTTTTT. Protein product: CASRLVATNEKLFF.

The V call is TRBV11-2, the J call TRBJ1-5, with a weak D call TRBD1 (5 bases). CDR3 size: 17 residues. Trimming left V 0 bases short and J 5 bases short, with 17 bases between. The germline V gene encodes CDR1 SGHAT and CDR2 FQNNGV. CDR3 in amino acids: CASSLDSRGSGDQPQHF. CDR3 bases: TGTGCCAGCAGCTTAGATAGTAGGGGTTCGGGGGATCAGCCCCAGCATTTT.

The chain recombines TRBV11-2 with TRBJ1-1, with D uncertain. There are 13 residues in the CDR3. With 5 bases removed from V and 4 bases from J, the gap between germline ends came to 11 bases. CDR1 SGHAT and CDR2 FQNNGV come from the germline V gene. CDR3 loop: CASSLGEATEAFF. The CDR3 DNA reads TGTGCCAGCAGCCTCGGGGAGGCCACTGAAGCTTTCTTT.

V gene TRBV6-5 combines with J gene TRBJ1-2, with 10 positions matching TRBD1. V shed 5 bases and J 8 bases; nucleotides not matched to a gene: 8. This CDR3 contains 14 residues. CDR1 and CDR2 (germline): MNHEY, SVGAGI. CDR3 bases: TGTGCCAGCAGTCAAACCGGGACAGGGGAAGGCTACACCTTC. Translated, it gives CASSQTGTGEGYTF.

The table lists this clone with a few counts. The chain recombines TRBV2 with TRBJ2-5; 12 nucleotides line up with TRBD2. CDR1 is SNHLY and CDR2 is FYNNEI in the germline V gene. The CDR3 extends over 16 amino acids. The junction had 6 bases not matched to a gene; V was cut back by 2 bases and J by 5 bases. The CDR3 DNA follows: TGTGCCAGCAGTGAATTCCGACTAGCGGGGGTGGAGACCCAGTACTTC. This sequence encodes CASSEFRLAGVETQYF.

The chain couples TRBV7-9 to TRBJ1-6; a weak D match, TRBD1 (6 bases). The CDR3 extends over 14 amino acids. The V and J ends lost 1 base and 11 bases respectively, with 12 bases between them. Germline loops: CDR1 SEHNR, CDR2 FQNEAQ (reference sequence). The CDR3, as DNA: TGTGCCAGCAGCTTAGAGGGGGTTGGGGCACCCCTCCACTTT. It codes for CASSLEGVGAPLHF.

This chain connects TRBV3-1 (or the pseudogene TRBV3-2) to TRBJ1-1; D is uncertain. This CDR3 is built from 15 residues. The V end lost 1 base, the J end lost 1 base, and 10 bases lay between the germline ends. Germline lookup yields CDR1 LGHDT and CDR2 YNNKEL (reference sequence). The CDR3 loop is CASSQGQAENTEAFF. In nucleotides, the CDR3 is TGTGCCAGCAGCCAAGGGCAGGCCGAGAACACTGAAGCTTTCTTT.

The rearrangement uses TRBV19 and TRBJ2-6; 8 nucleotides line up with TRBD1. The CDR3 contains 17 residues. J lost 4 bases, V lost 9 bases, and 14 bases had no gene match. Looked up from germline, CDR1 is LNHDA and CDR2 is SQIVND (reference sequence). The CDR3 DNA reads as TGTGCCAGCGGAGACGGGGCAGGGGGCTTAGGGGCCAACGTCCTGACTTTC. Its protein is CASGDGAGGLGANVLTF.

This clone was recorded only once. This chain uses TRBV7-6 with TRBJ2-2; 13 nucleotides match TRBD2. Losses at the gene ends were 5 bases for V and 2 bases for J; bases not matched to a gene: 5. The germline V gene has CDR1 SGHVS and CDR2 FNYEAQ. CDR3 length: 17 amino acids. The DNA of the CDR3 is TGTGCCAGCAGCCGGGGACTAGCGGGGACAAACACCGGGGAGCTGTTTTTT. This translates into CASSRGLAGTNTGELFF.

In this sample, this clone turned up a few times. This sequence joins TRBV6-4 and TRBJ2-5, with D possibly being TRBD1 (6 bases). Per germline, CDR1 MRHNA and CDR2 SNTAGT. This CDR3 comprises 11 residues. The CDR3 loop is CVGGRKETQYF. As DNA, the CDR3 is TGTGTAGGGGGACGGAAAGAGACCCAGTACTTC.

V and J are TRBV6-2 or TRBV6-3 and TRBJ1-5; tentative D call: TRBD1 (6 bases). CDR1 and CDR2 from the germline V gene are MNHEY and SVGEGT. The CDR3 runs to 15 residues. With 6 bases removed from V and 2 bases from J, the gap between germline ends came to 14 bases. The CDR3 sequence is CASSPTGPRNQPQHF. CDR3 coding DNA: TGTGCCAGCAGCCCGACAGGTCCTCGCAATCAGCCCCAGCATTTT.

This chain links TRBV7-2 with TRBJ2-5, with 15 bases that match TRBD2. CDR1 and CDR2 (germline): SGHTA, FQGNSA. The CDR3 has 16 amino acids. With V trimmed by 4 bases and J by 5 bases, 5 bases remained unmatched. The CDR3: CASSSGLAGGWETQYF. The CDR3 coding sequence is TGTGCCAGCAGCTCGGGACTAGCGGGGGGTTGGGAGACCCAGTACTTC. The full variable domain, rest sourced from reference TRBV7-2 and TRBJ2-5, is GAGVSQSPSNKVTEKGKDVELRCDPISGHTALYWYRQSLGQGLEFLIYFQGNSAPDKSGLPSDRFSAERTGGSVSTLTIQRTQQEDSAVYLCASSSGLAGGWETQYFGPGTRLLVL.

This clone was counted only a few times. This chain joins TRBV6-5 and TRBJ1-2; D not resolved. Germline V gives CDR1 MNHEY, CDR2 SVGAGI. The V gene lost 2 bases and the J gene lost 7 bases, with 8 bases spanning the gap. The CDR3 runs to 12 residues. The CDR3 is CASSYRGFGYTF. CDR3 bases: TGTGCCAGCAGTTACCGGGGTTTTGGCTACACCTTC.

The rearrangement joins TRBV5-6 to TRBJ2-1, with no clear D. Trimming removed 2 bases at V and 14 bases at J, with 14 bases between. This CDR3 has 12 residues. CDR1 and CDR2 (germline): SGHDT, YYEEEE. The CDR3 region is CASSLTLGKKFF. The CDR3 DNA reads as TGTGCCAGCAGCTTAACGCTAGGAAAAAAGTTCTTC.

J is TRBJ1-4 and V is TRBV2; TRBD1 agrees at 8 bases. The CDR3 loop spans 15 amino acids. CDR1 is SNHLY and CDR2 is FYNNEI in the germline V gene. With V trimmed by 8 bases and J by 3 bases, 8 bases remained unmatched. Here the CDR3 reads CASSDRDPSNEKLFF. CDR3 bases: TGTGCCAGCTCGGACAGGGATCCTTCTAATGAAAAACTGTTTTTT. Combining the CDR3 with reference TRBV2 and TRBJ1-4 gives the whole variable domain EPEVTQTPSHQVTQMGQEVILRCVPISNHLYFYWYRQILGQKVEFLVSFYNNEISEKSEIFDDQFSVERPDGSNFTLKIRSTKLEDSAMYFCASSDRDPSNEKLFFGSGTQLSVL.

CDR3: CASRPDRDRRGEQFF. As DNA, the CDR3 is TGTGCCAGCAGGCCGGACAGGGATCGGAGGGGTGAGCAGTTCTTC. The gene calls are TRBV6-5 and TRBJ2-1; 8 nucleotides match TRBD1. This CDR3 contains 15 residues. Trimming cost V 6 bases and J 9 bases; bases outside gene matches: 13. Germline V gene lookup returns CDR1 MNHEY and CDR2 SVGAGI.